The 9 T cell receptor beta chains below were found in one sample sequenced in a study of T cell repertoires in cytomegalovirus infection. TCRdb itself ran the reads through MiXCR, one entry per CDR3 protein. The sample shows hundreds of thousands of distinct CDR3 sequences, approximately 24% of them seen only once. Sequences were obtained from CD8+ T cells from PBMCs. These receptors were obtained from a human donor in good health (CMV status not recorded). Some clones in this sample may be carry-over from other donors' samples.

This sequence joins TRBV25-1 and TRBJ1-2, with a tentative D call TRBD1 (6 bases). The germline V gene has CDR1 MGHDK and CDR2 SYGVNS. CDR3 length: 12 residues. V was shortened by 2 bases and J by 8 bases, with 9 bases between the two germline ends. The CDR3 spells CASSEGGNGYTF. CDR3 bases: TGTGCCAGCAGTGAAGGGGGCAACGGCTACACCTTC.

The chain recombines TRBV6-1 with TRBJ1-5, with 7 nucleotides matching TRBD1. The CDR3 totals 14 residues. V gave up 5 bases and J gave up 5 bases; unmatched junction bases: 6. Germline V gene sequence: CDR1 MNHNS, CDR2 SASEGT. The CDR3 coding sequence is TGTGCCAGCAGTCCTACAGGGGACTATCAGCCCCAGCATTTT. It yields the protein CASSPTGDYQPQHF.

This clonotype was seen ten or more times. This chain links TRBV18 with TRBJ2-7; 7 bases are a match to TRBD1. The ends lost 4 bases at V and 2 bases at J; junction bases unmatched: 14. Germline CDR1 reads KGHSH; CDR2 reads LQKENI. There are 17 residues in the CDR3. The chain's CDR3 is CASSLYLPADRTYEQYF. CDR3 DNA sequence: TGTGCCAGCTCACTTTACTTACCCGCGGACAGGACCTACGAGCAGTACTTC.

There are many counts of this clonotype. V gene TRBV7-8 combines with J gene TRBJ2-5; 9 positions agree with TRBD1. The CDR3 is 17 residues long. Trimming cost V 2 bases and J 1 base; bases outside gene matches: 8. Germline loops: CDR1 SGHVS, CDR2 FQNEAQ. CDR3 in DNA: TGTGCCAGCAGCTTAAGGACAGGGGACGGATTCCAAGAGACCCAGTACTTC. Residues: CASSLRTGDGFQETQYF.

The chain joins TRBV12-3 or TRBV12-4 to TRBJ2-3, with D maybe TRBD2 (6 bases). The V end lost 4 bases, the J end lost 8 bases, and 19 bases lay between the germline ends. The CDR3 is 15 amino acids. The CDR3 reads CASSSTGFVGGTQYF. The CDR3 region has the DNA TGTGCCAGCAGTTCTACGGGATTTGTCGGGGGTACGCAGTATTTT.

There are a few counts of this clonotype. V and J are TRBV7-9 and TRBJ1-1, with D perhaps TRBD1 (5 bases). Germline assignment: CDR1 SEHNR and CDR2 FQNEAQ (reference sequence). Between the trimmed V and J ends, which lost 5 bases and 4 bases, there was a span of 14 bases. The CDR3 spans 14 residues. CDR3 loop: CASSPGVLGTEAFF. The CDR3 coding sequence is TGTGCCAGCAGCCCGGGGGTTCTCGGCACTGAAGCTTTCTTT.

The CDR3 DNA sequence: TGCGCCAGCAGCTTGGCCGACCAGGAAGCTTTCTTT. Protein: CASSLADQEAFF. The genes are TRBV5-1 and TRBJ1-1; no definite D call. The CDR3 has 12 residues. V gave up 0 bases and J gave up 8 bases, with 8 bases separating them. The germline gives CDR1 SGHRS, CDR2 YFSETQ.

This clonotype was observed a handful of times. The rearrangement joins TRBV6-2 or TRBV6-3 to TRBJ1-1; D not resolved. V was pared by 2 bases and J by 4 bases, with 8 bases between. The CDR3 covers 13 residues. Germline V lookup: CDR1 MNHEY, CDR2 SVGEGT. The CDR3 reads CASSYTGSTEAFF. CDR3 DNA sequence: TGTGCCAGCAGTTACACGGGAAGCACTGAAGCTTTCTTT.

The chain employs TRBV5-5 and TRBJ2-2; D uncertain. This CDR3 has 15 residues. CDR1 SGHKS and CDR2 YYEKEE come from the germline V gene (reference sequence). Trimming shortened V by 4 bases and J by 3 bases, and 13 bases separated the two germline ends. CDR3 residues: CASSLLERDTGELFF. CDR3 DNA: TGTGCCAGCAGCCTGTTGGAGAGAGACACCGGGGAGCTGTTTTTT.